Presented here are 23 T cell receptor beta chains from one specimen sequenced in a study of cytomegalovirus exposure and HLA in healthy donors. Primers for the PCR totalled 60 Vbeta and 13 Jbeta. The protocol was immunoSEQ multiplex PCR, while the TCRdb copy is restricted to in-frame clones and leaves out a portion. The listing contains some 76,000 clones. Material for sequencing was PBMCs. All receptors derive from a boy younger than 18 in good health and CMV-seronegative.

This chain connects TRBV11-3 to TRBJ2-2, with TRBD2 matching over 7 bases. In germline, CDR1 is SGHNT, CDR2 YENEEA. With V trimmed by 6 bases and J by 0 bases, 7 bases remained unmatched. The CDR3 has 16 amino acids. The CDR3 region is CASSLTSGANTGELFF. The DNA of the CDR3 is TGTGCCAGCAGTCTTACAAGCGGGGCGAACACCGGGGAGCTGTTTTTT. The whole variable domain, filled in from reference TRBV11-3 and TRBJ2-2, reads EAGVVQSPRYKIIEKKQPVAFWCNPISGHNTLYWYLQNLGQGPELLIRYENEEAVDDSQLPKDRFSAERLKGVDSTLKIQPAELGDSAVYLCASSLTSGANTGELFFGEGSRLTVL.

This rearrangement joins TRBV4-1 to TRBJ2-7; D is unresolved. In germline, CDR1 is MGHRA, CDR2 YSYEKL. The CDR3 totals 15 residues. The germline V and J ends were trimmed by 0 bases and 2 bases, with 11 bases remaining between them. DNA for the CDR3: TGCGCCAGCAGCCAAGATGTGCGGTACCCCTACGAGCAGTACTTC. It encodes CASSQDVRYPYEQYF.

The chain couples TRBV5-4 to TRBJ1-2; D is perhaps TRBD1 (6 bases). Germline CDR1 reads SGHNT; CDR2 reads YYREEE (reference sequence). This CDR3 has 13 amino acids. Trimming removed 5 bases from V and 7 bases from J, with 15 bases in between. CDR3 residues: CASRDTGFSGYTF. In nucleotides, the CDR3 is TGTGCCAGCAGAGACACAGGGTTTAGTGGCTACACCTTC.

The chain combines TRBV10-3 with TRBJ1-3; 7 bases align to TRBD1. The germline gives CDR1 ENHRY, CDR2 SYGVKD. The junction had 8 bases not matched to a gene; V was cut back by 6 bases and J by 9 bases. The CDR3 sequence is 13 residues long. CDR3 in amino acids: CAISTRDSGTIYF. DNA for the CDR3: TGTGCCATCAGCACGAGGGACAGTGGCACCATATATTTT.

This sequence joins TRBV19 and TRBJ2-1; D is possibly TRBD2 (5 bases). CDR1 and CDR2 (germline): LNHDA, SQIVND (reference sequence). There are 11 residues in the CDR3. V lost 2 bases to trimming and J lost 10 bases, with 6 bases between them. CDR3 sequence: CASSITGEQFF. The CDR3 DNA reads TGTGCCAGTAGTATAACGGGGGAGCAGTTCTTC.

The chain employs TRBV7-2 and TRBJ1-1; D unclear. The V gene lost 3 bases and the J gene lost 3 bases, with 5 bases spanning the gap. Germline CDR1 SGHTA, CDR2 FQGNSA. The CDR3 consists of 12 residues. The CDR3 here is CASSFSDTEAFF. The CDR3 DNA follows: TGTGCCAGCAGCTTTTCGGACACTGAAGCTTTCTTT. The entire variable domain, with the rest obtained from reference TRBV7-2 and TRBJ1-1, is as follows: GAGVSQSPSNKVTEKGKDVELRCDPISGHTALYWYRQSLGQGLEFLIYFQGNSAPDKSGLPSDRFSAERTGGSVSTLTIQRTQQEDSAVYLCASSFSDTEAFFGQGTRLTVV.

A note on this clone: The junction shows a germline mismatch at one end, possibly a read error. The same CDR3 also results from other DNA sequences found in this sample. V is TRBV2 and J is TRBJ1-6; 7 bases match TRBD1. This CDR3 has 15 amino acids. Germline values: CDR1 SNHLY, CDR2 FYNNEI. In DNA form, the CDR3 reads TGTGCCAGCAGTGAAGGGGAGACAGGGAGTTCACCCCTACACTTT. This gives the protein CASSEGETGSSPLHF.

The chain recombines TRBV7-8 with TRBJ1-1; TRBD1 might be the D (5 bases). Germline V lookup: CDR1 SGHVS, CDR2 FQNEAQ. V lost 5 bases, J lost 2 bases, and 24 bases lay in between. The CDR3 extends over 18 amino acids. The CDR3, as DNA: TGTGCCAGCAGCCCCAACGCGTACACACAGGTACTCAACACTGAAGCTTTCTTT. Translating gives CASSPNAYTQVLNTEAFF. The full variable domain, in which reference TRBV7-8 and TRBJ1-1 provide the parts outside the CDR3, is GAGVSQSPRYKVAKRGQDVALRCDPISGHVSLFWYQQALGQGPEFLTYFQNEAQLDKSGLPSDRFFAERPEGSVSTLKIQRTQQEDSAVYLCASSPNAYTQVLNTEAFFGQGTRLTVV.

CDR3 sequence (DNA): TGCAGCGTTGGATCCCGAGCTTCAGGGCAGTTCTTC. Translation: CSVGSRASGQFF. This rearrangement joins TRBV29-1 to TRBJ2-1; no clear D gene. CDR1 is SQVTM and CDR2 is ANQGSEA in the germline V gene. The CDR3 length is 12 residues. Trimming shortened V by 4 bases and J by 12 bases, and 16 bases separated the two germline ends.

The J gene is TRBJ1-2, the V gene TRBV2, with 9 nucleotides matching TRBD1. Germline V gives CDR1 SNHLY, CDR2 FYNNEI. J lost 5 bases, V lost 2 bases, and 6 bases had no gene match. This CDR3 has 15 residues. CDR3 loop: CASSERQGVRYGYTF. CDR3 in DNA: TGTGCCAGCAGTGAAAGACAGGGGGTAAGGTATGGCTACACCTTC.

This chain connects TRBV6-1 to TRBJ2-7, with no clear D. CDR1 is MNHNS, CDR2 SASEGT, per germline. The CDR3 runs to 16 residues. The ends were cut back, 4 bases at V and 5 bases at J, with 21 bases in the middle. The CDR3 region has the DNA TGTGCCAGCAGTGGGATTCTAGAGATTAACCCCGACGAGCAGTACTTC. It is translated as CASSGILEINPDEQYF.

The V and J genes are TRBV15 and TRBJ1-1; 8 bases are a match to TRBD1. The CDR3 contains 15 residues. The V segment lost 6 bases and the J segment 3 bases; nucleotides outside the gene matches: 9. CDR1 is LNHNV, CDR2 YYDKDF, per germline (reference sequence). The CDR3 DNA reads TGTGCCACCAGTAGTAACAGGGGGGGGGACACTGAAGCTTTCTTT. Amino acid sequence: CATSSNRGGDTEAFF.

This rearrangement joins TRBV5-1 to TRBJ2-5, with D unresolved. The CDR3 spans 14 residues. V was trimmed by 0 bases and J by 0 bases, leaving 6 bases between them. CDR1 and CDR2 from the germline V gene are SGHRS and YFSETQ. The CDR3: CASSLGANQETQYF. CDR3 in DNA: TGCGCCAGCAGCTTGGGGGCCAACCAAGAGACCCAGTACTTC.

The CDR3 loop reads CASSPGTGGVQPQHF. The CDR3 region has the DNA TGTGCCAGCAGTCCCGGGACAGGGGGCGTTCAGCCCCAGCATTTT. The chain is built from TRBV27 and TRBJ1-5, with TRBD1 matching over 12 bases. Germline lookup yields CDR1 MNHEY and CDR2 SMNVEV (reference sequence). This CDR3 is 15 amino acids long. V dropped 5 bases and J dropped 6; count of bases not matched to a gene: 5.

J is TRBJ2-7 and V is TRBV7-8; TRBD2 matches at 7 bases. J gave up 3 bases and V 7 bases, and 12 bases lay outside the gene matches. There are 15 residues in the CDR3. CDR1 is SGHVS and CDR2 is FQNEAQ in the germline V gene. The CDR3 coding sequence is TGTGCCAGCACGTCCTCGGCTGCTAGCGGCTACGAGCAGTACTTC. This sequence encodes CASTSSAASGYEQYF. Full variable domain (rest looked up from reference TRBV7-8 and TRBJ2-7): GAGVSQSPRYKVAKRGQDVALRCDPISGHVSLFWYQQALGQGPEFLTYFQNEAQLDKSGLPSDRFFAERPEGSVSTLKIQRTQQEDSAVYLCASTSSAASGYEQYFGPGTRLTVT.

This chain joins TRBV5-1 and TRBJ1-1, with D tentatively TRBD1 (6 bases). V was cut by 4 bases and J by 1 base, with 17 bases left in between. The CDR3 has 16 residues. Germline CDR1 reads SGHRS; CDR2 reads YFSETQ. The DNA for the CDR3 is TGCGCCAGCAGCCGAAACCCCGGACAGTCGAACACTGAAGCTTTCTTT. It specifies CASSRNPGQSNTEAFF.

V gene TRBV5-5 combines with J gene TRBJ2-5; D remains ambiguous. Germline CDR1 SGHKS, CDR2 YYEKEE (reference sequence). The CDR3 consists of 13 residues. Trimming stripped 0 bases from V and 5 bases from J, with 8 bases between. The CDR3 nucleotides read TGTGCCAGCAGCTTGGGGCAGAGGGAGACCCAGTACTTC. This sequence encodes CASSLGQRETQYF.

The chain uses TRBV7-6 and TRBJ2-2, with 13 bases aligning to TRBD2. The CDR3 has 17 residues. With V trimmed by 2 bases and J by 7 bases, 7 bases remained unmatched. The germline V gene encodes CDR1 SGHVS and CDR2 FNYEAQ. In DNA, the CDR3 is TGTGCCAGCAGCTTAAGGACTAGCGGGAGACCGGGCGGGGAGCTGTTTTTT. Amino acid sequence: CASSLRTSGRPGGELFF.

The chain combines TRBV4-1 with TRBJ2-7; 9 bases align to TRBD1. CDR1 is MGHRA and CDR2 is YSYEKL in the germline V gene. The CDR3 is 15 residues long. J lost 3 bases, V lost 2 bases, and 5 bases had no gene match. This chain's CDR3 is CASSQRDRANYEQYF. CDR3 nucleotides: TGCGCCAGCAGCCAAAGGGACAGGGCAAACTACGAGCAGTACTTC.

CDR3 in DNA: TGCAGCGCCGGACAGGGGGCGATAGGTGAAGCTTTCTTT. Encoded protein: CSAGQGAIGEAFF. The rearrangement joins TRBV29-1 to TRBJ1-1; 11 bases map to TRBD1. Germline loops: CDR1 SQVTM, CDR2 ANQGSEA. The CDR3 has 13 amino acids. Unmatched junction bases numbered 8, after V lost 7 bases and J lost 7 bases.

V gene TRBV30 combines with J gene TRBJ1-2; tentatively, D is TRBD1 (5 bases). Germline assignment: CDR1 GTSNPN and CDR2 SVGIG (reference sequence). V was trimmed by 3 bases and J by 8 bases, leaving 13 bases between them. The CDR3 is 12 residues long. This CDR3 is CAWRDKVRGYTF. DNA for the CDR3: TGTGCCTGGAGGGACAAGGTGAGGGGCTACACCTTC.

The chain employs TRBV2 and TRBJ1-2, with D possibly TRBD1 on 6 matching bases. This CDR3 comprises 18 residues. Germline V gene lookup returns CDR1 SNHLY and CDR2 FYNNEI. Trimming pared 4 bases from V and 0 bases from J, leaving 21 bases between. This chain's CDR3 is CASSVNRDTYGTNYGYTF. The CDR3 nucleotides read TGTGCCAGCAGTGTAAACCGGGACACCTACGGAACTAACTATGGCTACACCTTC.

The rearrangement uses TRBV30 and TRBJ1-5; 9 bases match TRBD1. The CDR3 spans 15 residues. Germline-derived CDR1 and CDR2 are GTSNPN and SVGIG (reference sequence). J lost 7 bases, V lost 8 bases, and 15 bases had no gene match. Written as DNA, the CDR3 is TGTGCCGGGATGGAAGGGACAGGGAATATGCAGCCCCAGCATTTT. It yields the protein CAGMEGTGNMQPQHF. The full variable domain, completed using reference TRBV30 and TRBJ1-5, is SQTIHQWPATLVQPVGSPLSLECTVEGTSNPNLYWYRQAAGRGLQLLFYSVGIGQISSEVPQNLSASRPQDRQFILSSKKLLLSDSGFYLCAGMEGTGNMQPQHFGDGTRLSIL.